This T cell receptor (beta chain) stems from a study of T cell responses to AZD1222 COVID-19 vaccine (dated by TCRdb to the early 2020s). Study-level background: AZD1222 recipients with second doses at about 4 weeks or about 12 weeks were pooled, because spike-specific TCR depth and breadth did not differ between schedules. TCR sequencing was performed for about 250 trial participants, of whom 200 to 220 were given two doses of AZD1222 and some 25 were given two doses of MenACWY control vaccine. Trial participants were enrolled into age subgroups of 18-55, 56-69 and 70-plus years, which contained around 150, 29 and 61 TCR-sequenced participants, respectively. Results the study describes overall, beyond this receptor: Vaccine-associated CD4 TCRs spanned the whole spike protein, with dominant responses in regions 160-218 and 743-854. Participants were mostly white British and included more females than males, and it was suggested by the authors that clonal diversity may have been underestimated. Conclusions about previously exposed vaccinees were limited because only six AZD1222 recipients were SARS-CoV-2 seropositive at baseline. Epitopes outside the regions mutated in the B.1.351 and B.1.1.7 variants were reportedly recognized by nearly half of the unique spike-specific TCRs. A significant rise in spike-specific TCR breadth and depth was observed after two AZD1222 doses relative to day 0 and relative to MenACWY recipients. In the small 56-69-year group, the increase in depth fell short of significance, most likely because of low power. Because no day 14 peak-response samples were available, repertoires were characterized only after the peak T cell response.

V is cut by 3 bases and J by 1 base, and the space between the germline ends is 10 bases. The CDR3 spans 14 residues, from the cysteine through the phenylalanine. Left in the record is the CDR3 DNA by itself, 42 bases read in frame from the first base. Taken from the germline V gene, the CDR1 and CDR2 loops are MDHEN and SYDVKM. The CDR3 regions of human TCRbeta chains were analyzed by immunosequencing. The authors' pipeline ran thus. TCRs in the repertoires were compared against a reference library of SARS-CoV-2-specific TCRs that had been generated with the MIRA antigen-specificity platform. Breadth was defined as the fraction of unique TCRs that were SARS-CoV-2-associated, and depth was defined as the fraction of total T cells that were SARS-CoV-2-associated. Using the MIRA data, each spike-specific TCR was mapped to the spike region that the TCR reacts to and placed in a CD4 or CD8 class. Log10-transformed breadth and depth values were compared by one-way ANOVA with Sidak's multiple comparisons tests. Sourced from immuneACCESS, this table was stored by TCRdb with only in-frame sequences that have V and J called. A share of the clones is absent; for the studies checked, an unresolved V gene accounts for under half, and the remainder has no known explanation. D and trimming were read from the DNA, whereas the V and J calls and clone size are those reported in that table. For this sample there are 150,000 to 200,000 clones; 90% appear just once. The top ten clonotypes cover approximately 1.6% of the sample.

The time point label corresponds to: baseline before first vaccination. The vaccinee samples were drawn from two UK trials, COV001 and COV002, one of which was a single-blind randomized controlled phase 2/3 trial testing AZD1222 (ChAdOx1 nCoV-19) in healthy adults. Trial participant PBMC samples were collected at day 0 and day 28 after the second dose for TCRbeta chain sequencing. Concerning this clone itself: The antigen it recognizes is unknown. Base-call qualities are not available, and no considerably larger clone is one nucleotide away.

Sequencing was performed on peripheral blood, taken on day 0 of AZD1222 vaccination. This TCR came from an adult in good health. Recombination linked TRBV28 to TRBJ2-7; possibly the D gene is TRBD2, per 6 matching bases. For the CDR3, the sequence is CASSLFGGSYEQYF. At the DNA level, the sequence is TGTGCCAGCAGTTTGTTCGGGGGATCCTACGAGCAGTACTTC. Full variable domain (CDR3 extended with the reference TRBV28 and TRBJ2-7 proteins): DVKVTQSSRYLVKRTGEKVFLECVQDMDHENMFWYRQDPGLGLRLIYFSYDVKMKEKGDIPEGYSVSREKKERFSLILESASTNQTSMYLCASSLFGGSYEQYFGPGTRLTVT.